This TCR beta chain was identified during a study of T-cell memory formation after mild COVID-19 (dated by TCRdb to 2020 to 2023). The study in broad terms: Most TCR sequence clusters were specific to one of the two donors. T-cell clones expanding and contracting after mild COVID-19 in a couple of donors were tracked by longitudinal TCRalpha and TCRbeta repertoire sequencing. The cohort was made up of two young adult volunteers, one female and one male, who were previously healthy. Summary of the overall study and its limitations: The study covered only a couple of mild cases, and larger cohorts including severe cases with pre-infection samples were considered necessary. Some responding clones were detected in pre-infection memory, which suggested that pre-existing cross-reactive memory T cells had joined the SARS-CoV-2 response. Contracting CD4+ clones were found mainly in CM and EM memory subsets, while CD8+ clones were enriched in EMRA. SARS-CoV-2 specificity was not confirmed for the second-wave clones peaking on day 37. From day 15 to 85, contracting clones showed balanced CD4/CD8 phenotypes, whereas a second wave of clones that expanded from day 15 to 37 leaned towards CD4+.

Ficoll-Paque density gradient centrifugation was the method used to isolate PBMCs. Sequencing used an Illumina NovaSeq 6000. cDNA libraries for TCRalpha and TCRbeta were prepared by 5'RACE using constant-segment primers, with sample barcodes and unique molecular identifiers added. Trizol reagent was used to extract RNA from every sample. Libraries were amplified in two PCR steps, with a second sample barcode and Illumina TruSeq adapters added in the second step. Sequencing of the libraries was done on an Illumina NovaSeq, producing 2 x 150 bp paired-end reads. In the paper's pipeline: With migec v1.2.7, reads were demultiplexed and then collapsed into UMI-guided consensus sequences. Using mixcr v2.1.11, UMI consensuses were aligned to TRA and TRB V and J templates and then assembled into clonotypes. A clonotype was counted as expanded or contracted only if both edgeR and NoisET called the change significant, with noise models trained on biological replicates. edgeR calls used a false discovery rate-adjusted p below 0.01 and a log2 fold-change threshold of 1. As an exploratory analysis of dynamics, PCA with hierarchical clustering was applied to max-normalized trajectories of the 1000 most abundant clonotypes. The CD4 or CD8 phenotype of responding clones was assigned using the separately sequenced CD4+ and CD8+ repertoires. TCRdb reprocessing: public reads trimmed at Q25 with fastp, clones called with MiXCR, in-frame beta chains kept. Rows with one shared CDR3 protein collapse into an entry with the most common genes and DNA. The V and J calls and clone size come from TCRdb's table, not from the authors' own analysis. This sample comprises about 110,000 distinct CDR3 sequences, 18% of them detected only once. Less than 6.5% of the sample is taken by the ten largest.

Many counts were recorded for this clonotype. This receptor's antigen is unknown. Per-nucleotide qualities are absent, and no much larger clonotype sits a single base away. CDR1 and CDR2 are drawn from the germline V gene: SGHTS, YDEGEE. The CDR3 spans 13 residues, from the cysteine through the phenylalanine. Solely the CDR3 DNA is kept, with 39 bases framed from the first base. V is shortened by 4 bases, J by 5 bases, and the region joining them spans 12 bases. The source of this sequence is a man between 18 and 35 years old who had mild COVID-19 (a few samples of this study predate the infection). The sample titles of this study are shuffled in the database, so cell type and time point are left out; the donor was told from shared clones. The material sequenced was PBMCs or a T cell subset sorted from them (not recorded which). The chain was built from TRBV5-8 and TRBJ2-5; the D gene cannot be resolved reliably. The sequenced DNA: TGTGCCAGCAGCCGACACCTGGGGGAGACCCAGTACTTC. It encodes CASSRHLGETQYF.